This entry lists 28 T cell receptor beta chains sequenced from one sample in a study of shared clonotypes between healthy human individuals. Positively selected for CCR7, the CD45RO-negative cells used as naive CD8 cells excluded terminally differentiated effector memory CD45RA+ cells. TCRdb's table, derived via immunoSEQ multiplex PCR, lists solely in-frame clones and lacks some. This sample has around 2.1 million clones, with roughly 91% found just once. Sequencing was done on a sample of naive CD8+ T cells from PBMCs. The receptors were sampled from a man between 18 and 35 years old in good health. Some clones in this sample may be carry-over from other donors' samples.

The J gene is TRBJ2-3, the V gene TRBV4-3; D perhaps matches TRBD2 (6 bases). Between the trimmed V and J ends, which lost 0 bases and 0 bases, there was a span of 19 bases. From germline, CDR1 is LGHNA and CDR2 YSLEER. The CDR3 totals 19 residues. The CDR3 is CASSQDNPLGGSSTDTQYF. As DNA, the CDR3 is TGCGCCAGCAGCCAAGATAATCCCCTTGGGGGGTCTAGCACAGATACGCAGTATTTT.

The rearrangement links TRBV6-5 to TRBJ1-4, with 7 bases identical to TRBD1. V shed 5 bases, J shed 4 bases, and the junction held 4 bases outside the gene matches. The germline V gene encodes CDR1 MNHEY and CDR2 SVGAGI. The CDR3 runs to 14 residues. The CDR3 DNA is TGTGCCAGCAGTCTGGGACAGAATAATGAAAAACTGTTTTTT. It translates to CASSLGQNNEKLFF.

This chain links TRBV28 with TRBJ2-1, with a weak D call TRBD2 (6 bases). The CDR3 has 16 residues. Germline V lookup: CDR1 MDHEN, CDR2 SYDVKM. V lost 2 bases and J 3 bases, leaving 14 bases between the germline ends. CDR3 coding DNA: TGTGCCAGCAGTTTAGGTCCTAGCGCGAGCTACAATGAGCAGTTCTTC. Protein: CASSLGPSASYNEQFF.

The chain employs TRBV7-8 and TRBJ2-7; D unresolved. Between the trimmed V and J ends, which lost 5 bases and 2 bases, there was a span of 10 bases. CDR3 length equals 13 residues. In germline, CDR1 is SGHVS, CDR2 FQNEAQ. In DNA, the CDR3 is TGTGCCAGCAGCAATGACGACCCCTACGAGCAGTACTTC. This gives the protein CASSNDDPYEQYF.

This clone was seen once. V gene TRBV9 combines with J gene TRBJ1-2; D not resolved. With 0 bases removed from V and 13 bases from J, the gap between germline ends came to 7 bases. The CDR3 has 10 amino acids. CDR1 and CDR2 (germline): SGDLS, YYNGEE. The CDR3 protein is CASSVGVSTF. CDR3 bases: TGTGCCAGCAGCGTAGGGGTGAGCACCTTC.

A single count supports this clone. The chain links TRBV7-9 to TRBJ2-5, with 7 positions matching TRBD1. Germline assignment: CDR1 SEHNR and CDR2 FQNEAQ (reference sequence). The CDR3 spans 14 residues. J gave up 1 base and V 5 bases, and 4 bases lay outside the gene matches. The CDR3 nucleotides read TGTGCCAGCAGCGAGAGGACAGGCCAAGAGACCCAGTACTTC. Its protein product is CASSERTGQETQYF.

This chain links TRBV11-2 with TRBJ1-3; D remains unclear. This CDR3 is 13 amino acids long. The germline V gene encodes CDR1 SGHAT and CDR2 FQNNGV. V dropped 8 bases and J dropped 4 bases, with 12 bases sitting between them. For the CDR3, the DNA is TGTGCCAGCCAATCTTTGAAGGGAAACACCATATATTTT. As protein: CASQSLKGNTIYF. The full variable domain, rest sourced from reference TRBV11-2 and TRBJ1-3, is EAGVAQSPRYKIIEKRQSVAFWCNPISGHATLYWYQQILGQGPKLLIQFQNNGVVDDSQLPKDRFSAERLKGVDSTLKIQPAKLEDSAVYLCASQSLKGNTIYFGEGSWLTVV.

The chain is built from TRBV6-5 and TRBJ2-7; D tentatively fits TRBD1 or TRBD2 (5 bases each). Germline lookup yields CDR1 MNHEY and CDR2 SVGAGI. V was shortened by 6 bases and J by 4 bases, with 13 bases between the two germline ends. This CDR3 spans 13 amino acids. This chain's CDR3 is CASSSVGGYEQYF. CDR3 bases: TGTGCCAGCAGCTCCGTTGGGGGATACGAGCAGTACTTC.

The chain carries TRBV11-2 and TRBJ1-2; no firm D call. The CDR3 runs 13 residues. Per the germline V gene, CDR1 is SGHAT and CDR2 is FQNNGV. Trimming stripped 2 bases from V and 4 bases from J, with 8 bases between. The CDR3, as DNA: TGTGCCAGCAGCTTATCACAACTCTATGGCTACACCTTC. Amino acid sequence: CASSLSQLYGYTF.

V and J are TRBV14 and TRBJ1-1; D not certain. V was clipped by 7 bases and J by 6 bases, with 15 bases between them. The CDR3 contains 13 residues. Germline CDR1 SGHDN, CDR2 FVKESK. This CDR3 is CASTLGGLAEAFF. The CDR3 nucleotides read TGTGCCAGCACCTTAGGTGGATTGGCTGAAGCTTTCTTT.

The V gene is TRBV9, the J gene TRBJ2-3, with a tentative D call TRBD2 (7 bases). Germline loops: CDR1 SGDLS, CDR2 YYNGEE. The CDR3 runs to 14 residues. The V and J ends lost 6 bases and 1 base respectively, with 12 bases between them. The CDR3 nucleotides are TGTGCCAGCACGGGGGGCGGGCGCACAGATACGCAGTATTTT. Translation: CASTGGGRTDTQYF.

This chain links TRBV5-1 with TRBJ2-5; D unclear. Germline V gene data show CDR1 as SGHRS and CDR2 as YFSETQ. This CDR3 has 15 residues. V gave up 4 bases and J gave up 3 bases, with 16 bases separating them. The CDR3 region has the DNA TGCGCCAGCAGCCCCATCGAGGCCCTTAAAGAGACCCAGTACTTC. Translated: CASSPIEALKETQYF.

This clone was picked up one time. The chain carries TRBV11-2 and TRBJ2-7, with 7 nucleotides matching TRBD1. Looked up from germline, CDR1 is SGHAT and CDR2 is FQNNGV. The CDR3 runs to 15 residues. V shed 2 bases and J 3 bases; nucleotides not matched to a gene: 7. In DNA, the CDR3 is TGTGCCAGCAGCTTATTCAGGGGGATAAACTACGAGCAGTACTTC. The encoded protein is CASSLFRGINYEQYF.

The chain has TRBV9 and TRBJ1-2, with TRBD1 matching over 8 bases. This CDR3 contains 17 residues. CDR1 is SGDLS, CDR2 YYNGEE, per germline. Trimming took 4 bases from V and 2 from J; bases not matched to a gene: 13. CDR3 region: CASSPRSPWTGNYGYTF. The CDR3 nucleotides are TGTGCCAGCAGCCCTCGTAGTCCCTGGACAGGGAACTATGGCTACACCTTC.

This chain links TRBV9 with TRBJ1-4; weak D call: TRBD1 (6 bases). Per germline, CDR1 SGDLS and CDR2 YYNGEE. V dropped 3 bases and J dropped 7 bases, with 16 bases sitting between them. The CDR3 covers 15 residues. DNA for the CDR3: TGTGCCAGCAGCGAATCAGGGGCCGGAGGTGAAAAACTGTTTTTT. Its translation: CASSESGAGGEKLFF.

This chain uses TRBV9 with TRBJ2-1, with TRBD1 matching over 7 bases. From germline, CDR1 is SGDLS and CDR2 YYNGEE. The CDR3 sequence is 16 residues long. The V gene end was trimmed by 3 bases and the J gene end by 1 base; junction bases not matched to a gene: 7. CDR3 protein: CASSAPRDRSYNEQFF. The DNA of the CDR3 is TGTGCCAGCAGCGCCCCCCGGGACAGATCCTACAATGAGCAGTTCTTC.

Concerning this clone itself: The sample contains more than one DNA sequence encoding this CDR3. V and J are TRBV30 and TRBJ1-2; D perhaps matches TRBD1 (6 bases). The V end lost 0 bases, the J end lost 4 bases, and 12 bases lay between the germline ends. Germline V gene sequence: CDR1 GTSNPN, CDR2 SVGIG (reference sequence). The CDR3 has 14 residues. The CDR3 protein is CAWSVQGGIYGYTF. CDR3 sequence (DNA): TGTGCCTGGAGTGTACAGGGAGGTATCTATGGCTACACCTTC.

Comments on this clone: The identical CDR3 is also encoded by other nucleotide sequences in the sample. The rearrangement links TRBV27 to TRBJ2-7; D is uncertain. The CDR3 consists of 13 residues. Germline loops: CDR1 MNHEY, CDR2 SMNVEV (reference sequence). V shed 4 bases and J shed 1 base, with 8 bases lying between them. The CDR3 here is CASSSLSSYEQYF. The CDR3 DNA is TGTGCCAGCAGTTCCCTGAGTTCCTACGAGCAGTACTTC.

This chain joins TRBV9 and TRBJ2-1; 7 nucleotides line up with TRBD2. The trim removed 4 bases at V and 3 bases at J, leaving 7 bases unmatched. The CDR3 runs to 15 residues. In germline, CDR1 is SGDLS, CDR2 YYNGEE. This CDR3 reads CASSLTSADYNEQFF. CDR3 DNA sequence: TGTGCCAGCAGCCTCACTAGCGCGGACTACAATGAGCAGTTCTTC.

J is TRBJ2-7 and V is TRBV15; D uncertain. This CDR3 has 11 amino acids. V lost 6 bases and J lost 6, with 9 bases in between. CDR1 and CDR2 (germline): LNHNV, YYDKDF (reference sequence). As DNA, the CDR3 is TGTGCCACCAGTGGACGCGGCGAGCAGTACTTC. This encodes CATSGRGEQYF. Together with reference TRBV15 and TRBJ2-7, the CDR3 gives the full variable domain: DAMVIQNPRYQVTQFGKPVTLSCSQTLNHNVMYWYQQKSSQAPKLLFHYYDKDFNNEADTPDNFQSRRPNTSFCFLDIRSPGLGDTAMYLCATSGRGEQYFGPGTRLTVT.

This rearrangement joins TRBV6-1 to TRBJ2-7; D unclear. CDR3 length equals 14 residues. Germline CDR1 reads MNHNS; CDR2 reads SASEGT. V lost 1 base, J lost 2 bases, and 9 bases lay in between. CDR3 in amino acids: CASSEGPVTYEQYF. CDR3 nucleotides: TGTGCCAGCAGTGAAGGGCCGGTAACCTACGAGCAGTACTTC.

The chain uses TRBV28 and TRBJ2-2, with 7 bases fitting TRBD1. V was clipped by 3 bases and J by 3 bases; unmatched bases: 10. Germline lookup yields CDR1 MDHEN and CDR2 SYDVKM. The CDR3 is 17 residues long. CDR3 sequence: CASSFDPNRGYTGELFF. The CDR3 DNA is TGTGCCAGCAGTTTCGACCCCAACAGGGGCTACACCGGGGAGCTGTTTTTT.

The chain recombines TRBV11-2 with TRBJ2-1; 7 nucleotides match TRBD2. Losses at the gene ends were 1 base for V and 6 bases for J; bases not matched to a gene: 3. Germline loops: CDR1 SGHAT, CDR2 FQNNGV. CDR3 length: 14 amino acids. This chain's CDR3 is CASSLGTSINEQFF. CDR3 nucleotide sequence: TGTGCCAGCAGCTTAGGGACTAGTATCAATGAGCAGTTCTTC.

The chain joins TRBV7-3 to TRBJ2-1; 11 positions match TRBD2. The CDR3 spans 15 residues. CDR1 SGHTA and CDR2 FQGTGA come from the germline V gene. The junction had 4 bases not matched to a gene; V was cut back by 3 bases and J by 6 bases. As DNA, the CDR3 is TGTGCCAGCAGCTTCACCGGGACTAGCGGCAATGAGCAGTTCTTC. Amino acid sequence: CASSFTGTSGNEQFF.

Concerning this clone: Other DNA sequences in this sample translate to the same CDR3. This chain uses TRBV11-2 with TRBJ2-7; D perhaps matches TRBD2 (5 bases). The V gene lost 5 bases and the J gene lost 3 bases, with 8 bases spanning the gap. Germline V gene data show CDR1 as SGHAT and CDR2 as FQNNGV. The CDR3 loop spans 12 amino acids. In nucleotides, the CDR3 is TGTGCCAGCAGCCCCGGGGACTACGAGCAGTACTTC. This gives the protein CASSPGDYEQYF. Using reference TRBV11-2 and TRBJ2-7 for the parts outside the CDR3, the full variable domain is EAGVAQSPRYKIIEKRQSVAFWCNPISGHATLYWYQQILGQGPKLLIQFQNNGVVDDSQLPKDRFSAERLKGVDSTLKIQPAKLEDSAVYLCASSPGDYEQYFGPGTRLTVT.

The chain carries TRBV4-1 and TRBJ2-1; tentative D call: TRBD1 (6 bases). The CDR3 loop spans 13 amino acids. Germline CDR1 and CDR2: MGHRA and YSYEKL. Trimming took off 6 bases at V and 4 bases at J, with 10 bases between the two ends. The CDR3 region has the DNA TGCGCCAGCAGTCTTACAGGGTACAATGAGCAGTTCTTC. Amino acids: CASSLTGYNEQFF.

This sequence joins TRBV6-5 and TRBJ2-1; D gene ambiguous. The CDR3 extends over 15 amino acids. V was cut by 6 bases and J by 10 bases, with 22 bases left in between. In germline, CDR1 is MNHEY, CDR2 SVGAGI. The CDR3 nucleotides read TGTGCCAGCAGGAACGCAAGAGGACCCCCCAGAGAGCAGTTCTTC. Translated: CASRNARGPPREQFF.

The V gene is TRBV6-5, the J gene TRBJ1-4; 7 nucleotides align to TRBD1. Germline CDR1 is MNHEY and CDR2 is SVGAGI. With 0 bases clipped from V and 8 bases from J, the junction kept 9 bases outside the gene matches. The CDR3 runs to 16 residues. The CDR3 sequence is CASSYSSRGRREKLFF. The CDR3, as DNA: TGTGCCAGCAGTTACTCATCAAGGGGGCGCAGGGAAAAACTGTTTTTT.